This T cell receptor (beta chain) was sequenced in a study of T cells in Graves' hyperthyroidism and ophthalmopathy. PBMCs were collected from a roughly 10 ml volume of fresh peripheral blood. Remarks on this clonotype: What it binds is unknown.

General study results and limits: Most thyroid clonotypes that were expanded above 0.001 also turned up in blood.

Amplified TCR beta CDR3 regions derived from RNA transcripts. During a first-round RT-PCR of the TCR CDR3, the HTBI primer set was used. TCRdb independently ran MiXCR on the multiplex PCR reads; one entry per CDR3 protein. The sample consists of roughly 740,000 distinct CDR3 sequences, roughly 17% of them appearing once. V lost 1 base and J lost 4, with 10 bases in between. This CDR3 contains 14 residues. CDR1 SEHNR and CDR2 FQNEAQ come from the germline V gene (reference sequence). This chain connects TRBV7-9 to TRBJ1-2; D is unclear. The origin of this receptor is a young man with Graves' hyperthyroidism. The sequenced sample was blood. The CDR3 loop is CASSLGGPTYGYTF. The DNA of the CDR3 is TGTGCCAGCAGCTTAGGAGGCCCGACCTATGGCTACACCTTC.